This T cell receptor (beta chain) emerged from a study of cytomegalovirus exposure and HLA in healthy donors. Notes on the study in general: An observed cluster of highly shared sequence variants was recorded as a likely sequencing artifact. Reports credit the classifier with highly specific, highly sensitive diagnosis of cytomegalovirus status. Some TCR beta chains (roughly 160 of them) were listed as cytomegalovirus-associated. A later analysis found common viral pathogens apparently linked to several of the most significant clusters.

This clone was seen more than once but under ten times. The antigen remains undetermined. Vbeta (60) and Jbeta (13) primers were used in the PCR. Method: immunoSEQ multiplex PCR; TCRdb's copy keeps in-frame clones and lacks some. Among more than 150,000 clones listed, more than 60% were seen once. Germline CDR1 and CDR2: LGHNA and YSLEER. V dropped 4 bases and J dropped 7 bases, with 13 bases sitting between them. This CDR3 has 14 amino acids. The chain carries TRBV4-3 and TRBJ1-4, with TRBD1 as a possible D gene (5 bases). This clonotype was sampled from a woman between 40 and 55 years old in good health and CMV-seropositive. Sequenced sample: PBMCs. The CDR3 bases are TGCGCCAGCAGCCGAAGGACATCGGGTGAAAAACTGTTTTTT. Translated, it gives CASSRRTSGEKLFF.